This section outlines one T cell receptor beta chain sequence together with its context. Trimming took 0 bases from V and 6 from J, leaving 8 bases between them. This CDR3 is built from 12 residues. Germline CDR1 DFQATT, CDR2 SNEGSKA (reference sequence). Amplification of TCR beta CDR3 regions was performed using RNA transcripts as template. First-round RT-PCR of the TCR CDR3 relied on the HTBI primer set. TCRdb analysed the multiplex PCR reads with MiXCR anew, one entry per CDR3 protein. Among around 690,000 distinct CDR3 sequences listed, less than 25% were seen once. The data belong to a study of T cells in Graves' hyperthyroidism and ophthalmopathy.

Sequenced: blood. The source is a man younger than 45 with Graves' ophthalmopathy. This chain links TRBV20-1 with TRBJ1-1; D ambiguous. The CDR3, as DNA: TGCAGTGCTAGAGAAGGCGTAGCTGAAGCTTTCTTT. Encoded protein: CSAREGVAEAFF.